This TCR beta chain was observed in a study of shared clonotypes between healthy human individuals. Adult donors, all healthy and HIV-negative, had no recent acute infections or vaccinations. Using immunoSEQ multiplex PCR, the repertoire was profiled, and TCRdb retains in-frame clones only, with some absent. The profile shows some 2,500,000 clones, 92% of them singletons. CDR1 is MNHNS and CDR2 is SASEGT in the germline V gene. CDR3 length: 14 amino acids. V dropped 9 bases and J dropped 7 bases, with 19 bases sitting between them. This clonotype was obtained from a man aged 18 to 35 in good health. Some clones in this sample may be carry-over from other donors' samples. The sample consisted of naive CD4+ T cells from PBMCs. The subset here: CD45RA+ positively selected. V gene TRBV6-1 combines with J gene TRBJ2-1; possible D gene TRBD2, 7 bases. CDR3 protein: CASVARGAGNEQFF. In DNA, the CDR3 is TGTGCCAGTGTCGCCCGGGGGGCAGGGAATGAGCAGTTCTTC.